A single T cell receptor (beta chain) is shown here with its context. These data are taken from a study of blood T cell repertoires in COVID-19. Some clones are missing from TCRdb's copy, which holds only in-frame ones; the method was immunoSEQ multiplex PCR. Among under 120,000 clones listed, roughly two thirds were seen once. The sequence derives from a man aged 80 or over with acute or convalescent COVID-19. Sequencing input: peripheral blood.

CDR3 DNA: TGTGCCAGTAGTGTCAGGAGGGATGCCAAAAACATTCAGTACTTC. Residues: CASSVRRDAKNIQYF. The rearrangement links TRBV19 to TRBJ2-4; the D gene is possibly TRBD2 (6 bases). Trimming pared 5 bases from V and 1 base from J, leaving 12 bases between. Germline values: CDR1 LNHDA, CDR2 SQIVND (reference sequence). This CDR3 is built from 15 residues.